This record covers a single T cell receptor (beta chain). Cohorts were determined from participant-reported clinical history. Before being deemed recovered, Cohort 3 donors had two negative PCRs, clearance, or symptom resolution. The sample comes from a study of blood T cell repertoires in COVID-19. Study-level information: The United States, Italy and Spain supplied acute and convalescent COVID-19 samples.

Original processing methods: Using reference gene primer amplification, nucleated cell counts were estimated. Using immunoSEQ multiplex PCR, the repertoire was profiled, and TCRdb retains in-frame clones only, with some absent. Clone size and V and J calls were adopted from that table, with D and trimming inferred from the DNA. This sample carries roughly 300,000 clones, about 90% of them seen once, and the ten largest clones take approximately 1%. Germline V lookup: CDR1 ENHRY, CDR2 SYGVKD. CDR3 length equals 13 residues. Trimming took off 0 bases at V and 3 bases at J, with 6 bases between the two ends.

This TCR was sampled from a woman younger than 45 who had recovered from COVID-19. The chain carries TRBV10-3 and TRBJ2-7; D gene ambiguous. Sequencing input: PBMCs or T cells enriched from blood (not recorded which). CDR3 amino acids: CAISESTSYEQYF. As DNA, the CDR3 is TGTGCCATCAGTGAGTCGACAAGCTACGAGCAGTACTTC.